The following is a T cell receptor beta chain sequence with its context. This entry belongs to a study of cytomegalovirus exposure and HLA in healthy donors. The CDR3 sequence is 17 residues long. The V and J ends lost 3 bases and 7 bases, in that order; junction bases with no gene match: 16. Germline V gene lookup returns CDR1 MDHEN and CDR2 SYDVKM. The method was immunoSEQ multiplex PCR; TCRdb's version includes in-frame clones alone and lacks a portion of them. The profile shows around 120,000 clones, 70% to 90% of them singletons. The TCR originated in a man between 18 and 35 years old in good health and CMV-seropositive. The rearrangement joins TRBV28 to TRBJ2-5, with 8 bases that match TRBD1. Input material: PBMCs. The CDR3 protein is CASSLAGTGGFRGTQYF. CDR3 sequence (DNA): TGTGCCAGCAGTTTGGCCGGGACAGGAGGTTTTAGGGGGACCCAGTACTTC.